This T cell receptor beta chain was found in a study of low-dose radiotherapy and immunotherapy resistance in tumors. Overall study context: Fractions of 0.5 Gy went to Cohort 1 every 2 weeks, totaling 6.5 Gy.

This CDR3 spans 11 amino acids. In germline, CDR1 is MNHNY, CDR2 SVGAGI (reference sequence). Trimming took off 9 bases at V and 3 bases at J, with 8 bases between the two ends. Both TCRalpha and TCRbeta chains were reverse transcribed with V-gene-specific primers. PCR amplification of the TCRs was performed with Phusion for 20 PCR cycles, and it relied on a constant-region primer together with a V-primer adapter. Each CDR3 protein gets one entry after TCRdb re-called the reads with MiXCR. The table records 95,000 to 100,000 distinct CDR3 sequences, less than 25% of them present only once. This clonotype was detected ten times or more. Time point: after trial treatment. Noted treatment: LDRT plus nivolumab, ipilimumab, low-dose cyclophosphamide and aspirin (RACIN trial). Nivolumab, ipilimumab, aspirin, low-dose cyclophosphamide and low-dose radiotherapy were all administered to the donors.

Source: PBMCs, taken after low-dose radiotherapy plus immunotherapy. This chain uses TRBV6-6 with TRBJ2-5; the D is unclear. This TCR was sampled from a male donor with prostate cancer. Here the CDR3 DNA reads TGTGCCAGTTCGGCGGAAGAGACCCAGTACTTC. Translation: CASSAEETQYF.